This T cell receptor (beta chain) emerged from a study of T cell changes during pregnancy in multiple sclerosis. The CDR3 is made up of 14 amino acids. From germline, CDR1 is SGHNT and CDR2 YYREEE (reference sequence). Unmatched junction bases numbered 6, after V lost 3 bases and J lost 7 bases. Clones were read by immunoSEQ multiplex PCR, and TCRdb kept only the in-frame ones, dropping some. Counted here are 25,000 to 30,000 clones, around 85% occurring once; the ten biggest clones make up 6.5% to 9.5%. This TCR came from a female donor with multiple sclerosis, enrolled in a pregnancy study. Specimen: CD8+ T cells from peripheral blood mononuclear cells, collected after pregnancy. The rearrangement links TRBV5-4 to TRBJ1-2; 10 bases are a match to TRBD1. The CDR3 nucleotides read TGTGCCAGCAGCTACGTCGGGACAGGGGTTGGCTACACCTTC. Translation: CASSYVGTGVGYTF.